A selection of T cell receptor beta chains follows, all from one sample in a study of CD8+CD57+ T cells in acquired aplastic anemia. Each CDR3 protein is one row after TCRdb ran MiXCR on the reads. The sample yields around 200,000 distinct CDR3 sequences, around 50% seen once. Input material: sorted CD4+, CD8+, or CD8+CD57+ T cells (not recorded which) from PBMCs. Receptors originate from a human donor with aplastic anemia. The conserved cysteine and the conserved F or W are not part of the CDR3 here.

TRBV7-2,ASSPELNTEAF
TRBV29-1,SVEGNGYT
TRBV29-1,SVDPGQGLNGYT
TRBV20-1,SASPSGGVRTQY
TRBV3-1,ASSQESSGRPYGYT
TRBV12-3/TRBV12-4,ASSLGQSYGYT
TRBV10-3,AISFGTKNTEAF
TRBV7-3,ASSKRPGTALNTEAF
TRBV7-9,ASSRAVRVAEETQY
TRBV19,ASSIVLGGGDTQY
TRBV10-1,ASSDGRTAIYGYT
TRBV24-1,ATSDAAVSPYQETQY
TRBV5-1,ASSLAQTGDGYT
TRBV15,ATSRQGVGEKLF
TRBV12-3/TRBV12-4,ASSKISYNSPLH
TRBV7-6,ASSLAVGPETQY
TRBV24-1,ATSDPLTDTQY